One and the same sample provided the 24 T cell receptor beta chains below, sequenced in a study of T cells in Graves' hyperthyroidism and ophthalmopathy. From RNA transcripts, TCR beta CDR3 regions were amplified. The study used the HTBI primer set for a first-round RT-PCR of the TCR CDR3. TCRdb re-called the multiplex PCR reads with MiXCR, one entry per CDR3 protein. The profile shows about 250,000 distinct CDR3 sequences, about 24% of them singletons. The source material was blood. Receptors were obtained from a woman in her 40s with Graves' ophthalmopathy.

V usage is TRBV24-1 and J usage is TRBJ2-5, with D perhaps being TRBD1 or TRBD2 (6 bases each). Trimming stripped 9 bases from V and 5 bases from J, with 9 bases between. This CDR3 is built from 11 residues. The V gene's germline CDR1 is KGHDR and CDR2 SFDVKD. The CDR3 bases are TGTGCCACCGAAGGGGGGGAGACCCAGTACTTC. It specifies CATEGGETQYF.

The chain is built from TRBV30 and TRBJ1-3; D possibly corresponds to TRBD1 (5 bases). V lost 0 bases, J lost 8 bases, and 8 bases lay in between. Germline V gene sequence: CDR1 GTSNPN, CDR2 SVGIG (reference sequence). CDR3 length: 12 amino acids. Here the CDR3 reads CAWSVGGDTIYF. CDR3 coding DNA: TGTGCCTGGAGTGTGGGGGGTGACACCATATATTTT.

Worth noting for this clonotype: One base away lies a much larger clone, so this may be a sequencing read error. The gene calls are TRBV18 and TRBJ2-7; D is perhaps TRBD1 (5 bases). Germline V lookup: CDR1 KGHSH, CDR2 LQKENI. This CDR3 comprises 16 residues. V lost 4 bases and J 4 bases, leaving 20 bases between the germline ends. CDR3 protein: CASSLGQGGVGYEQYF. CDR3 bases: TGTGCCAGCTCACTCGGACAAGGTGGTGTAGGGTACGAGCAGTACTTC.

This clonotype was found many times. This chain uses TRBV3-1 with TRBJ2-5, with a weak D call TRBD1 (6 bases). Trimming removed 1 base at V and 2 bases at J, with 8 bases between. This CDR3 has 14 amino acids. Germline CDR1 is LGHDT and CDR2 is YNNKEL (reference sequence). The CDR3 bases are TGTGCCAGCAGCCAAGTAACAGGGCAAGAGACCCAGTACTTC. The encoded protein is CASSQVTGQETQYF.

This clonotype was picked up many times. This could be a read error, since a much larger clone is one nucleotide away. This chain joins TRBV27 and TRBJ1-5; D not certain. V gave up 10 bases and J gave up 7 bases, with 17 bases separating them. CDR1 is MNHEY, CDR2 SMNVEV, per germline (reference sequence). This CDR3 is 13 amino acids long. The CDR3 DNA reads TGTGCCACCTCGGCAGGCATAGGGCAGCCCCAGCATTTT. Translation gives CATSAGIGQPQHF.

This clonotype has a count of ten or more. The rearrangement joins TRBV28 to TRBJ2-5; D is perhaps TRBD2 (6 bases). Germline assignment: CDR1 MDHEN and CDR2 SYDVKM. Trimming cost V 2 bases and J 7 bases, with 8 bases left between them. The CDR3 contains 12 residues. In nucleotides, the CDR3 is TGTGCCAGCAGTTTAGGGCGGGGGACCCAGTACTTC. Amino acid sequence: CASSLGRGTQYF.

The chain combines TRBV20-1 with TRBJ1-2, with D perhaps matching TRBD1 (5 bases). CDR3 length equals 11 residues. The germline V and J ends were trimmed by 3 bases and 7 bases, with 9 bases remaining between them. Germline V gene data show CDR1 as DFQATT and CDR2 as SNEGSKA (reference sequence). The CDR3 nucleotides are TGCAGTGCTAGCCAGGGAATTGGCTACACCTTC. It encodes CSASQGIGYTF.

The V gene is TRBV12-3 or TRBV12-4, the J gene TRBJ1-2; D gene unclear. V was pared by 2 bases and J by 2 bases, with 9 bases between. The CDR3 is 14 residues long. CDR3 region: CASSLSPDNYGYTF. The CDR3, as DNA: TGTGCCAGCAGTTTATCGCCAGACAACTATGGCTACACCTTC.

The table lists this clonotype with many counts. This chain connects TRBV30 to TRBJ2-5; D assignment may be TRBD1 or TRBD2 (6 bases each). The germline V gene encodes CDR1 GTSNPN and CDR2 SVGIG (reference sequence). V was cut by 4 bases and J by 5 bases, with 17 bases left in between. The CDR3 is 14 amino acids. DNA of the CDR3: TGTGCCTGGACCCTAAAGGGGGGCGCCGAGACCCAGTACTTC. Residues: CAWTLKGGAETQYF.

This clonotype showed up many times. This sequence joins TRBV24-1 and TRBJ1-5, with 9 nucleotides matching TRBD1. The CDR3 is 15 residues long. V shed 4 bases and J 5 bases; nucleotides not matched to a gene: 5. Germline CDR1 is KGHDR and CDR2 is SFDVKD. In DNA form, the CDR3 reads TGTGCCACCAGTGACCCCGGGACAGGGCATCAGCCCCAGCATTTT. It yields the protein CATSDPGTGHQPQHF.

This clonotype was seen many times. The DNA of the CDR3 is TGTGCCAGCAGTTCGGACCCGGCCTACGAGCAGTACTTC. Amino acid sequence: CASSSDPAYEQYF. The chain joins TRBV6-5 to TRBJ2-7; D call uncertain. In germline, CDR1 is MNHEY, CDR2 SVGAGI. The CDR3 loop spans 13 amino acids. Trimming took off 4 bases at V and 2 bases at J, with 9 bases between the two ends.

The table lists this clonotype with many counts. V is TRBV12-3 or TRBV12-4 and J is TRBJ2-2; D possibly corresponds to TRBD2 (5 bases). The CDR3 is 17 amino acids. The V end lost 2 bases, the J end lost 0 bases, and 13 bases lay between the germline ends. The CDR3: CASSLFLRATNTGELFF. The CDR3 DNA follows: TGTGCCAGCAGTTTATTTCTGCGGGCTACGAACACCGGGGAGCTGTTTTTT.

This clonotype was seen repeatedly, ten times or more. The rearrangement links TRBV5-1 to TRBJ1-1; D is unclear. The germline V gene has CDR1 SGHRS and CDR2 YFSETQ. V dropped 2 bases and J dropped 0 bases, with 5 bases sitting between them. This CDR3 has 13 amino acids. This CDR3 reads CASSLSVNTEAFF. The CDR3 nucleotides read TGCGCCAGCAGCTTATCGGTGAACACTGAAGCTTTCTTT. Filled out from reference TRBV5-1 and TRBJ1-1, the complete variable domain reads KAGVTQTPRYLIKTRGQQVTLSCSPISGHRSVSWYQQTPGQGLQFLFEYFSETQRNKGNFPGRFSGRQFSNSRSEMNVSTLELGDSALYLCASSLSVNTEAFFGQGTRLTVV.

In its sample, this clonotype was seen many times. The rearrangement links TRBV7-2 to TRBJ1-2; no clear D. This CDR3 has 14 amino acids. The germline V gene encodes CDR1 SGHTA and CDR2 FQGNSA. Trimming removed 1 base at V and 4 bases at J, with 10 bases between. The CDR3 DNA reads as TGTGCCAGCAGCTTAGGAACAGCAAGCTATGGCTACACCTTC. Translating it yields CASSLGTASYGYTF.

Ten or more counts support this clonotype. The rearrangement links TRBV2 to TRBJ1-3; weak D call: TRBD1 (5 bases). Germline loops: CDR1 SNHLY, CDR2 FYNNEI. CDR3 length: 14 residues. V gave up 8 bases and J gave up 4 bases, with 15 bases separating them. CDR3 sequence: CASLRGDSGNTIYF. The DNA of the CDR3 is TGTGCCAGCCTGCGGGGGGACTCGGGAAACACCATATATTTT.

This clonotype came up many times. This chain uses TRBV29-1 with TRBJ2-7, with 7 bases lining up with TRBD2. The germline V gene has CDR1 SQVTM and CDR2 ANQGSEA. V trimming: 5 bases; J trimming: 3 bases; junction bases outside the gene matches: 7. The CDR3 has 13 residues. The CDR3 sequence is CSVQLGGYYEQYF. The CDR3 nucleotides are TGCAGCGTTCAACTCGGGGGGTACTACGAGCAGTACTTC.

This rearrangement joins TRBV10-3 to TRBJ2-7; 8 bases match TRBD1. The ends lost 8 bases at V and 5 bases at J; junction bases unmatched: 8. Germline V gives CDR1 ENHRY, CDR2 SYGVKD. This CDR3 comprises 13 residues. The CDR3 spells CAIGGQGGNEQYF. The DNA of the CDR3 is TGTGCCATCGGCGGACAGGGCGGGAACGAGCAGTACTTC.

This clonotype was seen at least ten times. V usage is TRBV7-8 and J usage is TRBJ2-5; 10 nucleotides line up with TRBD2. The CDR3 is 15 amino acids. V gave up 3 bases and J gave up 7 bases; unmatched junction bases: 8. The germline V gene has CDR1 SGHVS and CDR2 FQNEAQ. DNA for the CDR3: TGTGCCAGCAGCTTGTTCTCTAGCGGGAGCGGGACCCAGTACTTC. Amino acid sequence: CASSLFSSGSGTQYF.

In this sample, this clonotype turned up many times. The chain has TRBV29-1 and TRBJ2-7, with D perhaps matching TRBD1 (5 bases). The ends were cut back, 4 bases at V and 2 bases at J, with 12 bases in the middle. Per the germline V gene, CDR1 is SQVTM and CDR2 is ANQGSEA. The CDR3 runs 13 residues. The CDR3 sequence is CSVAEQTAYEQYF. The DNA of the CDR3 is TGCAGCGTTGCGGAGCAGACAGCCTACGAGCAGTACTTC.

This clonotype occurred many times. CDR3 nucleotide sequence: TGCAGTGCCAACCCCGGGACTAGCGGTCCCCTCTCCTACAATGAGCAGTTCTTC. It is translated as CSANPGTSGPLSYNEQFF. This chain uses TRBV20-1 with TRBJ2-1, with 11 positions matching TRBD2. There are 18 residues in the CDR3. Germline CDR1 is DFQATT and CDR2 is SNEGSKA (reference sequence). Trimming cost V 6 bases and J 0 bases; bases outside gene matches: 13.

This clonotype occurred many times. The chain carries TRBV20-1 and TRBJ2-5; TRBD2 is a possible D gene (6 bases). Trimming left V 0 bases short and J 4 bases short, with 12 bases between. Germline V gives CDR1 DFQATT, CDR2 SNEGSKA (reference sequence). This CDR3 has 14 residues. The CDR3 DNA is TGCAGTGCTAGAGATCTTCAAGCGGGAGAGACCCAGTACTTC. Amino acids: CSARDLQAGETQYF.

This clonotype showed up many times. The chain has TRBV29-1 and TRBJ2-2; 10 bases line up with TRBD1. The trim removed 1 base at V and 7 bases at J, leaving 3 bases unmatched. Per the germline V gene, CDR1 is SQVTM and CDR2 is ANQGSEA. This CDR3 has 14 amino acids. The CDR3 bases are TGCAGCGTTGAAGGACAGGGGGCTGTCGGGGAGCTGTTTTTT. Protein: CSVEGQGAVGELFF.

This clonotype has ten or more counts. CDR3 amino acids: CASSLRTGDTGELFF. The CDR3 DNA reads TGTGCCAGCAGCTTGAGGACAGGGGACACCGGGGAGCTGTTTTTT. The V gene is TRBV7-3, the J gene TRBJ2-2; 9 nucleotides match TRBD1. CDR1 is SGHTA, CDR2 FQGTGA, per germline. This CDR3 region has 15 residues. With V trimmed by 3 bases and J by 3 bases, 2 bases remained unmatched.

The chain joins TRBV4-2 to TRBJ2-7, with a tentative D call TRBD2 (5 bases). Germline V gives CDR1 LGHNA, CDR2 YNFKEQ. Trimming removed 1 base from V and 6 bases from J, with 10 bases in between. CDR3 length: 13 amino acids. CDR3 DNA: TGTGCCAGCAGCCAAGGAGTCGGGATCGAGCAGTACTTC. Translating gives CASSQGVGIEQYF.